These T cell receptor beta chains were read from a single sample in a study of beta chain features in type 1 diabetes. Using immunoSEQ multiplex PCR, the repertoire was profiled, and TCRdb retains in-frame clones only, with some absent. In the table there are around 160,000 clones, more than 60% of which are singletons. Sequencing was carried out using naive CD4+ T cells from blood. These receptors were obtained from a young man with type 1 diabetes. The CDR3 runs from the conserved cysteine through the conserved F or W. The order of the fields is J gene, V gene, clone size, CDR3 protein. Some rows have no size entry. The others give once, few or many, or a class for an expanded clone.

j_call: TRBJ2-7
v_call: TRBV14
clone_size: -
cdr3_aa: CASSKLGTGPYEQYF

j_call: TRBJ1-1
v_call: TRBV4-1
clone_size: -
cdr3_aa: CASSRGEGVGTEAFF

j_call: TRBJ2-3
v_call: TRBV4-3
clone_size: -
cdr3_aa: CASSHTGFPDTQYF

j_call: TRBJ2-3
v_call: TRBV30
clone_size: -
cdr3_aa: CAIVLAGSGDTQYF

j_call: TRBJ1-4
v_call: TRBV29-1
clone_size: -
cdr3_aa: CSVRAEKLFF

j_call: TRBJ2-5
v_call: TRBV7-9
clone_size: -
cdr3_aa: CASSLAGTVQETQYF

j_call: TRBJ2-5
v_call: TRBV7-2
clone_size: -
cdr3_aa: CASSSGFSETQYF

j_call: TRBJ1-1
v_call: TRBV30
clone_size: -
cdr3_aa: CAWVRWISAEAFF

j_call: TRBJ1-5
v_call: TRBV7-8
clone_size: -
cdr3_aa: CASSSATGGNQPQHF

j_call: TRBJ2-1
v_call: TRBV5-1
clone_size: -
cdr3_aa: CASSLEQAGGSNEQFF

j_call: TRBJ2-7
v_call: TRBV4-3
clone_size: -
cdr3_aa: CASSQGGQGHYEQYF

j_call: TRBJ2-3
v_call: TRBV6-5
clone_size: -
cdr3_aa: CASSLMGADTQYF

j_call: TRBJ1-6
v_call: TRBV15
clone_size: -
cdr3_aa: CATSRDPTVNSPLHF

j_call: TRBJ1-2
v_call: TRBV7-9
clone_size: -
cdr3_aa: CASSSLASIYGYTF

j_call: TRBJ2-1
v_call: TRBV25-1
clone_size: -
cdr3_aa: CASSEFGQGPEQFF

j_call: TRBJ2-3
v_call: TRBV30
clone_size: -
cdr3_aa: CAWSSSGGTQYF

j_call: TRBJ2-5
v_call: TRBV29-1
clone_size: few
cdr3_aa: CSVSKTGQETQYF

j_call: TRBJ1-1
v_call: TRBV9
clone_size: -
cdr3_aa: CASSVDNIRGPGVYTEAFF

j_call: TRBJ1-4
v_call: TRBV6-5
clone_size: few
cdr3_aa: CASRIGHNNEKLFF

j_call: TRBJ1-1
v_call: TRBV30
clone_size: -
cdr3_aa: CAWSVRKGAFF